What follows are 6 T cell receptor beta chains derived from one specimen sequenced in a study of T cells in tumors after PD-1 blockade. TCRdb keeps only in-frame clones here, not all; method: immunoSEQ multiplex PCR. The table includes around 60,000 clones, about 80% detected once. The sample in question was PBMCs, obtained before anti-PD-1 treatment. The receptor set was obtained from a human donor with basal cell carcinoma.

CDR3 sequence: CAWSDQGARGTEAFF. The CDR3 coding sequence is TGTGCCTGGAGTGATCAGGGGGCGAGGGGCACTGAAGCTTTCTTT. The rearrangement links TRBV30 to TRBJ1-1; TRBD1 matches at 8 bases. V lost 1 base to trimming and J lost 4 bases; unmatched junction nucleotides: 8. CDR1 GTSNPN and CDR2 SVGIG come from the germline V gene (reference sequence). The length of the CDR3 is 15 residues.

This clone was observed once. The gene calls are TRBV18 and TRBJ1-1; D is unclear. CDR3 length equals 12 residues. Trimming shortened V by 3 bases and J by 8 bases, and 10 bases separated the two germline ends. Germline V gives CDR1 KGHSH, CDR2 LQKENI. The CDR3 DNA sequence: TGTGCCAGCTCACCCGGAGGAGGGGAAGCTTTCTTT. Its protein product is CASSPGGGEAFF. The full variable domain, with the rest looked up from reference TRBV18 and TRBJ1-1, is NAGVMQNPRHLVRRRGQEARLRCSPMKGHSHVYWYRQLPEEGLKFMVYLQKENIIDESGMPKERFSAEFPKEGPSILRIQQVVRGDSAAYFCASSPGGGEAFFGQGTRLTVV.

This clone was counted many times. CDR3 DNA sequence: TGTGCCAGCAGCTCCCTTCTAGCGGGGGGACCAGATACGCAGTATTTT. Its protein product is CASSSLLAGGPDTQYF. The gene calls are TRBV7-2 and TRBJ2-3; 11 nucleotides align to TRBD2. The ends lost 4 bases at V and 4 bases at J; junction bases unmatched: 7. The CDR3 runs 16 residues. CDR1 and CDR2 (germline): SGHTA, FQGNSA.

The chain recombines TRBV5-1 with TRBJ1-3; D not certain. The germline V and J ends were trimmed by 0 bases and 0 bases, with 7 bases remaining between them. The length of the CDR3 is 15 residues. The germline V gene encodes CDR1 SGHRS and CDR2 YFSETQ. The CDR3 region is CASSLDTGSGNTIYF. CDR3 in DNA: TGCGCCAGCAGCTTGGACACGGGCTCTGGAAACACCATATATTTT.

The chain uses TRBV25-1 and TRBJ2-5; TRBD2 agrees at 11 bases. There are 18 residues in the CDR3. V lost 1 base and J lost 5; bases outside the gene matches: 12. Germline CDR1 MGHDK, CDR2 SYGVNS. Written as DNA, the CDR3 is TGTGCCAGCAGTGAATTGTTCCTAGCGGGGGGAGGGTCGGAGACCCAGTACTTC. Translation gives CASSELFLAGGGSETQYF.

V gene TRBV6-5 combines with J gene TRBJ2-7; 12 nucleotides agree with TRBD1. The CDR3 has 13 residues. The ends lost 7 bases at V and 7 bases at J; junction bases unmatched: 5. CDR1 MNHEY and CDR2 SVGAGI come from the germline V gene. The CDR3 DNA is TGTGCCAGCAAGGGACAGGGGGCCTGGGAGCAGTACTTC. Translating it yields CASKGQGAWEQYF.